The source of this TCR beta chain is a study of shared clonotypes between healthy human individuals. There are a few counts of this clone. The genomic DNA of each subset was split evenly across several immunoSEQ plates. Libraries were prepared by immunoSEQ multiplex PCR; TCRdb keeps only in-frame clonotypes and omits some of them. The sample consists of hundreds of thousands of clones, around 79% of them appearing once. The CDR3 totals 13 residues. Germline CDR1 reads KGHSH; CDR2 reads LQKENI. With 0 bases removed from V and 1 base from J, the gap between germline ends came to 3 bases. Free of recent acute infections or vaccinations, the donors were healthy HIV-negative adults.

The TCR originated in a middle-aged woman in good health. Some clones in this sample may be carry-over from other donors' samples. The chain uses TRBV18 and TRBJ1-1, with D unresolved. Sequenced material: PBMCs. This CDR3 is CASSPPGNTEAFF. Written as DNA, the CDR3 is TGTGCCAGCTCACCACCGGGGAACACTGAAGCTTTCTTT.